The following is a TCR beta chain sequence with its context. Taking its sample share into account, this clone is medium-sized (0.01 to 0.1%). No antigen is known for it. The read halts 3 residues ahead of the CDR3 end, with the missing end drawn from the germline J gene. Equivalent amounts of genomic DNA from CVID and control samples were used as sequencing input. For every sample, a 60 bp segment covering the rearranged TCRbeta CDR3 region was amplified and then sequenced. The immunoSEQ assay, a bias-corrected multiplex PCR combined with high-throughput sequencing, was used for TCRbeta amplification. The paper's data handling went like this. Each unique nucleotide sequence was treated as a clone and annotated with V, D and J genes, copy number and frequency. Sequences were labeled productive if in frame, and non-productive if out of frame or containing stop codons. As previously described, Shannon's entropy was used to calculate clonality. The predicted amino acid sequences of productive clones were used to derive mean CDR3 Kyte-Doolittle hydropathy. The R hclust function was used to hierarchically cluster scaled V gene usage with Manhattan distance and complete linkage. Sharing of clones by CDR3 amino acid sequence was evaluated through resampling of 12 repertoires per group over 100 rounds. The repertoires were searched for fewer than 75 published EBV-specific TCRbeta sequences and some 230 published CMV-specific TCRbeta sequences. After two CVID samples that produced fewer than 10,000 sequences were dropped from the analysis, some 42 CVID repertoires remained. The table comes from immuneACCESS by way of TCRdb, which keeps in-frame sequences with V and J called. Part of the clones is missing from these tables; in studies checked, under half for an unresolved V gene and the rest for unknown reasons. That table is the source of V, J and clone size, and D and trimming were worked out from the DNA. The sample counts more than 9,000 clones, each observed more than once. Over 6% of the sample comes from the top ten.

Standard criteria were used to diagnose CVID, namely serum IgG, IgA and/or IgM reduced below the normal range together with specific antibody deficiency. A total of 44 subjects (approximately 15 female and roughly 29 male; age range about 9 to 65 years, mean age around 42) were included in the CVID group. Most of the CVID patients and most of the healthy controls were of Caucasian heritage. At the time of study participation, every CVID subject had been on replacement immunoglobulin therapy for one year or longer. No CVID subject was ill or taking immunomodulatory or immunosuppressive medication when blood was collected. Heparinized peripheral whole blood samples of about 5 to 8 ml were obtained from each donor. Genomic DNA from adults with common variable immune deficiency (CVID) and from healthy adult controls was used to sequence TCRbeta CDR3 repertoires. Diluted blood was subjected to density centrifugation over Hypaque 1077 or Ficoll-Paque for isolation of peripheral blood mononuclear cells. Genomic DNA was obtained from unsorted mononuclear cells using either Qiagen column purification or a centrifugation-based method.

This specimen comes from a study of T cell clonality in common variable immunodeficiency (dated by TCRdb to between 2014 and 2017). For CDR1 and CDR2, the germline V gene lists MDHEN and SYDVKM. Deletion took 7 bases off V and 2 bases off J, with a span of 6 bases between the germline ends. There are 13 amino acids in the CDR3, from cysteine to phenylalanine inclusive. Of the CDR3's DNA, 30 bases were read; they are in frame from base 1. On the study overall, not on this receptor specifically: Differences among patients in the CVID cohort limited the correlations between repertoire features and clinical complications. CVID TCRbeta sequences were reported to have fewer deletions and N-nucleotide insertions and to lack highly modified clones with 13 or more V deletions. According to the authors, figuring out what caused the increased clonality in CVID would require sequencing the repertoires of T cell subpopulations. Increased TCRbeta clonality was found in CVID subjects compared with healthy controls (t-test p = 0.018), with the increase being most characteristic of about a third of subjects. Healthy controls shared more TCRbeta clones with each other than CVID subjects shared among themselves (p < 0.0001). Although equal DNA input was used, an average of roughly 89,000 unique sequences per sample was obtained for controls, compared with roughly 33,000 for CVID samples.

This receptor was identified in a human donor with common variable immunodeficiency. Sequences were obtained from peripheral blood mononuclear cells. This chain is built from TRBV28 and TRBJ2-6; the D gene is perhaps TRBD2, on 5 matching bases. The CDR3 has the sequence CASIGAGANVLTF. Partial CDR3 DNA: TGTGCCAGCATCGGGGCTGGGGCCAACGTC.